This T cell receptor (beta chain) comes out of a study of T cells in Graves' hyperthyroidism and ophthalmopathy (dated by TCRdb to about 2019). At the level of the whole study: Peripheral blood samples were taken at initial diagnosis, before any treatment was given. TCR V-J signatures able to tell the groups apart were searched for in a discovery cohort of around 95 patients, of whom 43 had Graves' ophthalmopathy and around 56 had stable Graves' hyperthyroidism. Whether ophthalmopathy could be predicted prospectively was tested in an independent validation cohort made up of about 20 hyperthyroidism patients plus 17 patients who later progressed to ophthalmopathy. For training and testing, the 100 or so patients in the discovery cohort were randomly divided in a 7:3 ratio. In several Graves' hyperthyroidism patients, the study also compared T-cell repertoires from thyroid tissue with T-cell repertoires from blood. After sampling, hyperthyroidism patients received methimazole starting at 30 mg daily, and ophthalmopathy patients received high-dose intravenous methylprednisolone. The paper describes TCR Vbeta CDR3 sequencing of around 130 peripheral blood samples, made up of some 40 ophthalmopathy patients, approximately 73 hyperthyroidism patients and 17 progressor patients.

The TCR beta CDR3 regions were amplified from RNA transcripts. For the first round of RT-PCR on the TCR CDR3, the HTBI primer set was used together with the Qiagen OneStep RT-PCR kit. Libraries were constructed in a second round of multiplex PCR, after which size selection and purification were performed. Libraries were sequenced paired-end with 100 bp reads on an Illumina HiSeq2000. In the source study's methods: SOAPnuke was used to process the raw data, removing reads that contained adapters or uncalled bases, had a mean Phred below 15, or lacked an exact match to the constant primer or identifier. COPE v1.2.5 was used to merge high-quality paired reads, and clonotypes were defined as unique nucleotide sequences. MiTCR v1.1 was used to align the clonotypes against IMGT TRBV, TRBD and TRBJ reference segments. The analysis included only V-J combinations with a frequency above 0.0001, which together covered approximately 99% of the repertoires. A TCS score was defined as the ratio between F50 (clonal expansion) and ExV (chaos), using BLOSUM62-based TCRdist between CDR3 peptides within each V-J. Welch's t-statistics and random forest reduced fewer than 600 V-J features to some 14, which were used in a naive Bayes classifier (R e1071). The public reads were reanalyzed by TCRdb: fastp trimming at Q25, MiXCR alignment, in-frame beta chains only. Rows are combined by CDR3 protein, so each entry shows the most common genes and DNA. The V and J calls, along with clone size, are taken from TCRdb and not from the paper's own processing. The sample table records approximately 740,000 distinct CDR3 sequences; less than 15% of these occur just once. The ten largest account for about 9.4% of the sample.

This clonotype was seen many times. What this receptor recognizes is not known. Base qualities are not provided; no much larger clone lies one nucleotide away. Graves' hyperthyroidism was defined as stable when no progression to ophthalmopathy occurred over 18 months of follow-up. Hyperthyroidism patients were newly diagnosed, with disease duration under 2 months, and aged 18 to 65 years. Exclusion was applied to patients with uncontrolled infections, other autoimmune diseases, pregnancy or lactation. Diagnoses were based on clinical symptoms, serum thyroxine and TRAb, thyroid ultrasound and orbital computed tomography. PBMCs were isolated from about 10 ml of fresh peripheral blood by Ficoll-Paque density gradient centrifugation. Total RNA was extracted using Trizol reagent, and RNA quality was assessed on an Agilent 2100 Bioanalyzer. General conclusions and limits of the study: No statistical method was used to set the sample size in advance, and investigators knew the group allocation. Blood samples also contained most of the expanded thyroid clonotypes (frequency above 0.001), which suggests that blood repertoires may reflect thyroid immune responses. In validation, the model predicted progression to ophthalmopathy with over 65% sensitivity and approximately 78% specificity, a median of around 6.6 months before onset. A 13 V-J signature model separated ophthalmopathy from stable hyperthyroidism, with about 90% sensitivity and approximately 81% specificity in cross-validation and 80%/75% in testing.

Sequencing was done on a sample of blood. The receptor's source is a woman under 30 with Graves' hyperthyroidism.

The nucleotides read TGTGCCAGCAGCTTAGAGGGACAGGGCGGAGAGACCCAGTACTTC. Translation gives CASSLEGQGGETQYF. The chain is encoded by TRBV7-2 joined to TRBJ2-5, with 9 bases in between that match TRBD1. V and J are trimmed by 1 base and 4 bases, and the gene matches miss 4 bases of the junction. CDR1 and CDR2 (SGHTA, FQGNSA) derive from the germline V gene. Spanning cysteine to phenylalanine, the CDR3 consists of 15 amino acids. The DNA shown is the 45-base CDR3, in frame from base 1.